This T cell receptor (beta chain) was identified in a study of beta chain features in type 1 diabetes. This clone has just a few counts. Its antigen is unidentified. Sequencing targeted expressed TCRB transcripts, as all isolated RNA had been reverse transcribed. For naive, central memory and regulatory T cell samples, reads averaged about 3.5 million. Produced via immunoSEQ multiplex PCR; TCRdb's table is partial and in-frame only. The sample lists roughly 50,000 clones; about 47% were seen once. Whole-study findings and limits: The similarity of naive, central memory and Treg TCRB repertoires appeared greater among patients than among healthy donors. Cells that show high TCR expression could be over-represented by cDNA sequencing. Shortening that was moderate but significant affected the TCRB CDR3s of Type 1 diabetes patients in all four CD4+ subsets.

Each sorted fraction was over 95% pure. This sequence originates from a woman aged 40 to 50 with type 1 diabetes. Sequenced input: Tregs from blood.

The CDR3 loop reads CASSSGGTLVYNEQFF. In nucleotides, the CDR3 is TGTGCCAGCAGCTCTGGCGGGACCCTGGTCTACAATGAGCAGTTCTTC. This chain joins TRBV7-2 and TRBJ2-1; D is perhaps TRBD2 (6 bases). CDR1 SGHTA and CDR2 FQGNSA come from the germline V gene. This CDR3 comprises 16 residues. The V and J ends lost 4 bases and 3 bases respectively, with 16 bases between them.